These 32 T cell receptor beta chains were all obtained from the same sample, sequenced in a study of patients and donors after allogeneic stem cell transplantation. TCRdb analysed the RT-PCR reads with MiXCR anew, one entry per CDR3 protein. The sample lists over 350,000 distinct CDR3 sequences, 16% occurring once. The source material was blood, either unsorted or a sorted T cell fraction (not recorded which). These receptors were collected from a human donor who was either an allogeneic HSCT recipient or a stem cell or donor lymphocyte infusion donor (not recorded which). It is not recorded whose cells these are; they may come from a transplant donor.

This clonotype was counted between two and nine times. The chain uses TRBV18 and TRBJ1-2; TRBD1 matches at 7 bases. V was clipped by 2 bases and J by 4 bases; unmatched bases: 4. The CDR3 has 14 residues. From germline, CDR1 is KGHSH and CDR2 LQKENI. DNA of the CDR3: TGTGCCAGCTCACCATCGACAGGGAGCTATGGCTACACCTTC. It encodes CASSPSTGSYGYTF.

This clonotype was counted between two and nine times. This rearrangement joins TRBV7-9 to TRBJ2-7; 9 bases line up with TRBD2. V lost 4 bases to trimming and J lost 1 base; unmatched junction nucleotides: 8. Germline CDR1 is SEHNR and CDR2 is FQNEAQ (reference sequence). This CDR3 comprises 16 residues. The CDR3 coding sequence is TGTGCCAGCAGCTCCCCGGCTAGCGGGGTTTCCTACGAGCAGTACTTC. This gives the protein CASSSPASGVSYEQYF.

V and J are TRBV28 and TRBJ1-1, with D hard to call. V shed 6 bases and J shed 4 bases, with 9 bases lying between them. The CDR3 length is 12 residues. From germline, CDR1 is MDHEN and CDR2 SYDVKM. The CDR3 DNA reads TGTGCCAGCAGGCGACCGGGCACTGAAGCTTTCTTT. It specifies CASRRPGTEAFF.

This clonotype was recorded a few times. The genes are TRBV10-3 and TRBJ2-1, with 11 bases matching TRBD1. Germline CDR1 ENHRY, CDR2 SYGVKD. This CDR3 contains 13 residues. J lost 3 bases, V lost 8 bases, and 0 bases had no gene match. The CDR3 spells CAIGTGGYNEQFF. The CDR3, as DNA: TGTGCCATCGGGACAGGGGGCTACAATGAGCAGTTCTTC.

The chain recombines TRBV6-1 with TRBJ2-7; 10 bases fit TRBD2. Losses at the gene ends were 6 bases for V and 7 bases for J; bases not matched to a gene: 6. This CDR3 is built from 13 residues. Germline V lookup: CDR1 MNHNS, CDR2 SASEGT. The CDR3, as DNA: TGTGCCAGCAGCCTTGGACTAGCGGTAGAGCAGTACTTC. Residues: CASSLGLAVEQYF.

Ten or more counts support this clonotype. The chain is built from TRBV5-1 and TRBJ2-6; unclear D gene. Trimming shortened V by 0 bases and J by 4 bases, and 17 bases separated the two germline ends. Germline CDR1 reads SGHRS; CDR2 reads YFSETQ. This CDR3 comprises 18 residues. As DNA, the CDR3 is TGCGCCAGCAGCTTGGTTCTAGGCAATTTGGGAGGGGCCAACGTCCTGACTTTC. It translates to CASSLVLGNLGGANVLTF.

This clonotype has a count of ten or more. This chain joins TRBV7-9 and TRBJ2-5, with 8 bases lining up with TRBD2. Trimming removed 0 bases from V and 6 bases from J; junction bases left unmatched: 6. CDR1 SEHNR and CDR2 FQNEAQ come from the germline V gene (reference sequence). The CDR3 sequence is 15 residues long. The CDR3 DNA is TGTGCCAGCAGCTTAGCTAGCGGGAATGGAAAGACCCAGTACTTC. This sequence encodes CASSLASGNGKTQYF.

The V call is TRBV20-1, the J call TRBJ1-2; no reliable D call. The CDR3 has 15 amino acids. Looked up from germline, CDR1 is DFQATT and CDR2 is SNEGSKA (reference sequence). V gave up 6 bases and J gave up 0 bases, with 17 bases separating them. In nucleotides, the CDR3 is TGCAGTGCCCCCAAGAACGCCTTAGCTAACTATGGCTACACCTTC. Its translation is CSAPKNALANYGYTF.

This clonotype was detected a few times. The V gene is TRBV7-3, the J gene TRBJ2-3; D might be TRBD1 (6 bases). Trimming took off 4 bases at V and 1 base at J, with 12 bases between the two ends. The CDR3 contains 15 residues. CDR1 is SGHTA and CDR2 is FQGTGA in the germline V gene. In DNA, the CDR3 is TGTGCCAGCAGCTCAACAGGGTCGGGCACAGATACGCAGTATTTT. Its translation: CASSSTGSGTDTQYF.

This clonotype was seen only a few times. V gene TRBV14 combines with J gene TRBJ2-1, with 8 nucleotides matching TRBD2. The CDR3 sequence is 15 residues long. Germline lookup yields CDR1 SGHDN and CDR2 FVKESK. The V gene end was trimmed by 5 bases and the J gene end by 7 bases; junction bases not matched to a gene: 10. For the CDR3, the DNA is TGTGCCAGCAGCTCCCCAGCGGGAGAAATGAATGAGCAGTTCTTC. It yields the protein CASSSPAGEMNEQFF.

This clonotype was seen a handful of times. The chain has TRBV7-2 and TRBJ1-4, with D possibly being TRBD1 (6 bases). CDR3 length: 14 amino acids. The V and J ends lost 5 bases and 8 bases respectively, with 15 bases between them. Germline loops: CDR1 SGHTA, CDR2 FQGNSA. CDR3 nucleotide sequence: TGTGCCAGCAGCCCCGACAGGTGGGAGGAAAAACTGTTTTTT. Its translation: CASSPDRWEEKLFF.

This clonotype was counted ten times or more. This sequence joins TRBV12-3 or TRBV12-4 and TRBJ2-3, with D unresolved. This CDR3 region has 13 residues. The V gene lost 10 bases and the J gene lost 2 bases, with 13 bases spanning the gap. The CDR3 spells CATGTAHTDTQYF. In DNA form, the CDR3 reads TGTGCCACCGGCACGGCACACACAGATACGCAGTATTTT.

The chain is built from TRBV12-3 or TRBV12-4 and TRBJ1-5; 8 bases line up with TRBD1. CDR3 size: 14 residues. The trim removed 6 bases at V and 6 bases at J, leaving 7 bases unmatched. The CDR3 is CASRSTGGSQPQHF. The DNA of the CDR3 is TGTGCCAGCAGGTCAACAGGGGGGAGTCAGCCCCAGCATTTT.

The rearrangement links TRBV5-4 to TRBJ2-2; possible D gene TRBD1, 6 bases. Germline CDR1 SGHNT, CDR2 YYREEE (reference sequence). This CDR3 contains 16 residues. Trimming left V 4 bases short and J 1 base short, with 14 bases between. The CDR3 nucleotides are TGTGCCAGCAGCCGCAGTCTGGGACAGAACACCGGGGAGCTGTTTTTT. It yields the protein CASSRSLGQNTGELFF.

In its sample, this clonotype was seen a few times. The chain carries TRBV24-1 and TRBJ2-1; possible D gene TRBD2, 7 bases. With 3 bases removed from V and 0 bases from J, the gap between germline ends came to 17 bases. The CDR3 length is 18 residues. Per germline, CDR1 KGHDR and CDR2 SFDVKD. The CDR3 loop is CATSDPAGQRSSYNEQFF. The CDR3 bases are TGTGCCACCAGTGATCCAGCGGGACAACGGAGCTCCTACAATGAGCAGTTCTTC.

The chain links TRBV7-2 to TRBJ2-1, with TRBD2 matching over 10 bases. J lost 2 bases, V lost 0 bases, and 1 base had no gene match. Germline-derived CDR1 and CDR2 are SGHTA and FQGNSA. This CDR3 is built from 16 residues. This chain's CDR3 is CASSLAAGGPYNEQFF. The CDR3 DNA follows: TGTGCCAGCAGCTTAGCAGCGGGGGGGCCCTACAATGAGCAGTTCTTC.

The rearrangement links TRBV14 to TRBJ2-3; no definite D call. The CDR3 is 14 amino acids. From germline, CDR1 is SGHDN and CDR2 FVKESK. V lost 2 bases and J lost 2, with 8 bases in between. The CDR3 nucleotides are TGTGCCAGCAGCCAACTGAGGTCCACAGATACGCAGTATTTT. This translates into CASSQLRSTDTQYF.

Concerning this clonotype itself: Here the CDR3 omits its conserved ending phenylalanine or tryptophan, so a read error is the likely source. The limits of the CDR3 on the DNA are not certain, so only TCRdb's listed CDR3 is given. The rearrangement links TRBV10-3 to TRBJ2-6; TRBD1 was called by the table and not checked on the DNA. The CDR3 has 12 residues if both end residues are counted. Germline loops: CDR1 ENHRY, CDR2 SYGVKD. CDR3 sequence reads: CAIFPGSGTAKA.

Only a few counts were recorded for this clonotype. This CDR3 reads CAWSLGTNEKLFF. The CDR3 nucleotides are TGTGCCTGGAGTCTGGGAACTAATGAAAAACTGTTTTTT. The chain employs TRBV30 and TRBJ1-4; D remains ambiguous. With 2 bases removed from V and 1 base from J, the gap between germline ends came to 5 bases. This CDR3 has 13 residues. Germline assignment: CDR1 GTSNPN and CDR2 SVGIG (reference sequence).

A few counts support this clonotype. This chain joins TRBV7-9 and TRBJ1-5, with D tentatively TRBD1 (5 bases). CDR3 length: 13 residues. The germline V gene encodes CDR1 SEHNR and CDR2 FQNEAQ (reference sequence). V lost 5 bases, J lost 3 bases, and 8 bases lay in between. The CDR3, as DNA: TGTGCCAGCAGCCCCGGGACCAATCAGCCCCAGCATTTT. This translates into CASSPGTNQPQHF.

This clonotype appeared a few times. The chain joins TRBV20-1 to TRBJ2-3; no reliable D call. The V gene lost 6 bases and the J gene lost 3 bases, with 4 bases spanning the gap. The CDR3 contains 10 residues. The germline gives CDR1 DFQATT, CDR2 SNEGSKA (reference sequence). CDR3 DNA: TGCAGTGCCGATACAGATACGCAGTATTTT. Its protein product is CSADTDTQYF.

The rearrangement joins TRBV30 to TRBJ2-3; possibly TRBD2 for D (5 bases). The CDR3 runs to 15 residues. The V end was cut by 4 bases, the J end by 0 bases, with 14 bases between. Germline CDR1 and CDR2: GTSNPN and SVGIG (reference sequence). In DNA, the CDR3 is TGTGCCTGGACCACCCAGCGGTTTAGCACAGATACGCAGTATTTT. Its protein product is CAWTTQRFSTDTQYF.

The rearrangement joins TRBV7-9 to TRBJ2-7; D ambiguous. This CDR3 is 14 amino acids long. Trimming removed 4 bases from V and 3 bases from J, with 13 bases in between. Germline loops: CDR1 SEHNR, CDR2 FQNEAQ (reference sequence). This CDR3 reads CASSSLGKIYEQYF. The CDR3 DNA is TGTGCCAGCAGCTCCCTAGGGAAGATCTACGAGCAGTACTTC.

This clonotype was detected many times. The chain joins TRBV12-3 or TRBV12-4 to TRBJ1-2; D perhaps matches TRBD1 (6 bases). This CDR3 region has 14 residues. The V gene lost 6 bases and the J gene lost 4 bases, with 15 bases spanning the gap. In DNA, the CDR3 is TGTGCCAGCAGACGGACAGCCACCACCTATGGCTACACCTTC. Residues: CASRRTATTYGYTF.

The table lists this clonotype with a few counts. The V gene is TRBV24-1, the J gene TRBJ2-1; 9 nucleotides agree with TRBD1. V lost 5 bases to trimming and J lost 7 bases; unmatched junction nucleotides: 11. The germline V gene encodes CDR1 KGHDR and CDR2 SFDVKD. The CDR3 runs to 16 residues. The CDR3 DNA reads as TGTGCCACCAGTGCCCCCCTCGGGACAGGGTCAAATGAGCAGTTCTTC. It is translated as CATSAPLGTGSNEQFF.

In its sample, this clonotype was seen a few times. DNA of the CDR3: TGTGCCAGCAGCTTAGGGGGGACAGCTAGCAATCAGCCCCAGCATTTT. It yields the protein CASSLGGTASNQPQHF. V and J are TRBV7-8 and TRBJ1-5, with 7 bases identical to TRBD1. Germline V CDR1 and CDR2: SGHVS, FQNEAQ. The CDR3 has 16 residues. V shed 1 base, J shed 0 bases, and the junction held 3 bases outside the gene matches.

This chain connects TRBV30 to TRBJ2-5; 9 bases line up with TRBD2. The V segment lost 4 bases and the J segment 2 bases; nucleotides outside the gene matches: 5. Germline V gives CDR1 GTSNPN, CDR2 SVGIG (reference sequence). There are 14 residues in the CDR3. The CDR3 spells CAWNSGSPQETQYF. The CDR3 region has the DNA TGTGCCTGGAATAGCGGGAGCCCGCAAGAGACCCAGTACTTC.

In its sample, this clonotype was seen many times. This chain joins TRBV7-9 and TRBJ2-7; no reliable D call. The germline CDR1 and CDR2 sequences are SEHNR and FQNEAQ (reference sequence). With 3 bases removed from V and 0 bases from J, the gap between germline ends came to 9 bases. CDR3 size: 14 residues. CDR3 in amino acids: CASSFGRSSYEQYF. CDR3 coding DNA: TGTGCCAGCAGCTTTGGAAGGAGCTCCTACGAGCAGTACTTC. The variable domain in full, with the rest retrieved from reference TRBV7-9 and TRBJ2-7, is DTGVSQNPRHKITKRGQNVTFRCDPISEHNRLYWYRQTLGQGPEFLTYFQNEAQLEKSRLLSDRFSAERPKGSFSTLEIQRTEQGDSAMYLCASSFGRSSYEQYFGPGTRLTVT.

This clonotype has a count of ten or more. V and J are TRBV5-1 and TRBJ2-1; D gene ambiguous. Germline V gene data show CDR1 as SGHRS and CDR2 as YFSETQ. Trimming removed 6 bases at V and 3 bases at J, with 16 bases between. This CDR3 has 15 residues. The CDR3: CASNLGSANYNEQFF. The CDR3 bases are TGCGCCAGCAACCTTGGGTCGGCCAACTACAATGAGCAGTTCTTC.

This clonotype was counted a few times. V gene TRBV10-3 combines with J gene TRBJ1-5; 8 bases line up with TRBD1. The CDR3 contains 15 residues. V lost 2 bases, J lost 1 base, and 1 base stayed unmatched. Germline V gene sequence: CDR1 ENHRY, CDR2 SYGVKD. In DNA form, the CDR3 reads TGTGCCATCAGTGAGGGACAGGGCAGCAATCAGCCCCAGCATTTT. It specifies CAISEGQGSNQPQHF.

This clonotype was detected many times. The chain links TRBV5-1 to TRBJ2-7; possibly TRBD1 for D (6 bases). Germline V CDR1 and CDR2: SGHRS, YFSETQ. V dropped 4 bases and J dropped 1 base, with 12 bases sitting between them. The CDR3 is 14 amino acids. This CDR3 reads CASSRQQGSYEQYF. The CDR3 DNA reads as TGCGCCAGCAGCCGCCAACAGGGTTCCTACGAGCAGTACTTC.

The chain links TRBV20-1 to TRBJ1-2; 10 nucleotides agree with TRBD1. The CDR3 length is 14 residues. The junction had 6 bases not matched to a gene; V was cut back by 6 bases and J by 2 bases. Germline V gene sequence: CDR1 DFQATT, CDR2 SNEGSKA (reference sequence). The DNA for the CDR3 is TGCAGTGCGCGTGCGGGACAGGGGAACTATGGCTACACCTTC. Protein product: CSARAGQGNYGYTF.